This TCR beta chain was sequenced for a study of identical twins. Trimming removed 5 bases at V and 6 bases at J, with 10 bases between. The CDR3 is 13 amino acids. CDR1 is SEHNR and CDR2 is FQNEAQ in the germline V gene (reference sequence). TCRdb used MiXCR to reprocess the 5' RACE reads, holding one entry per CDR3 protein. Of roughly 720,000 distinct CDR3 sequences listed, 15% to 20% are singletons. These same records also appear under a second study, on T cells expressing NK-cell markers. In that study: Sorted CD3+CD56+NKG2C+, CD3+CD56+NKG2C- and CD3+CD56-NKG2C+ T cells provided the TCR beta repertoires.

This chain links TRBV7-9 with TRBJ2-2; D ambiguous. Input material: PBMCs. This clonotype was sampled from a woman aged 18-29 years in good health. The CDR3 loop reads CASSPIKAGELFF. In DNA form, the CDR3 reads TGTGCCAGCAGCCCTATAAAAGCCGGGGAGCTGTTTTTT.